Listed below are T cell receptor beta chains from one sample, sequenced in a study of CD8 T cells in Susac syndrome. A single record per CDR3 protein comes from TCRdb applying MiXCR to the immunoSEQ multiplex PCR reads. The sample consists of about 180,000 distinct CDR3 sequences, 85% to 95% of them appearing once. The sequenced sample consisted of CD8+ T cells from PBMCs. The receptors originated from a human donor with multiple sclerosis. CDR3s include the opening cysteine and the closing phenylalanine or tryptophan.

CASSLGKREAFF TRBJ1-1 TRBV5-4
CYCGDTHLGETQYF TRBJ2-5 TRBV29-1
CASSLVDGSYEQYF TRBJ2-7 TRBV7-8
CASSLALATYNEQFF TRBJ2-1 TRBV7-9
CASSSGLAGGPIGTDTQYF TRBJ2-3 TRBV7-9
CASSPRTGRSYEQYF TRBJ2-7 TRBV28
CASSTGVREKLFF TRBJ1-4 TRBV23-1
CASSLRTSGRVPDTQYF TRBJ2-3 TRBV4-1
CSASRRASYEQYF TRBJ2-7 TRBV20-1
CASSVYSRVSGANVLTF TRBJ2-6 TRBV9
CASSHPVGEKLFF TRBJ1-4 TRBV7-9
CASSYSGAENTIYF TRBJ1-3 TRBV6-5
CSARENYSNQPQHF TRBJ1-5 TRBV20-1
CASSQAYIGGEQYF TRBJ2-7 TRBV4-1
CSATPGYNEQFF TRBJ2-1 TRBV20-1
CANRQGPNQPQHF TRBJ1-5 TRBV28
CSAPLAGADEQFF TRBJ2-1 TRBV20-1
CSARPRKWTGVHEQYF TRBJ2-7 TRBV20-1
CASSDSVTSSTDTQYF TRBJ2-3 TRBV6-4
CASSQEAGMWNSPLHF TRBJ1-6 TRBV3-1
CSARVGLQETQYF TRBJ2-5 TRBV20-1
CASSFSNTEAFF TRBJ1-1 TRBV12-3/TRBV12-4
CASSLDAPGTRSGELFF TRBJ2-2 TRBV12-3/TRBV12-4
CASSRWGRNQPQHF TRBJ1-5 TRBV4-1
CASSLTASTGELFF TRBJ2-2 TRBV5-4
CASRPRPTARDEKLFF TRBJ1-4 TRBV28
CATPNPYGELFF TRBJ2-2 TRBV19
CSAPREVEQETQYF TRBJ2-5 TRBV20-1
CATSDRGRPQYF TRBJ2-7 TRBV24-1
CASSQALTNPDTQYF TRBJ2-3 TRBV3-1
CASSTGTEDTF TRBJ1-2 TRBV7-9
CASSPSGNEQFF TRBJ2-1 TRBV3-1
CASSYHSADTQYF TRBJ2-3 TRBV6-5
CSVLGQGWYGYTF TRBJ1-2 TRBV29-1
CSAAGTGRNGYTF TRBJ1-2 TRBV20-1
CASSLVTREETQYF TRBJ2-5 TRBV5-6
CSVQDRGYEQYF TRBJ2-7 TRBV29-1
CSAPGTGGCTF TRBJ1-2 TRBV20-1
CASSDVGFGYTF TRBJ1-2 TRBV6-1
CASSPRQLYEQYF TRBJ2-7 TRBV6-1
CSADWGPGQNYGYTF TRBJ1-2 TRBV29-1
CASSVGPGTSTDTQYF TRBJ2-3 TRBV11-3
CASSPGWGEGQPQHF TRBJ1-5 TRBV7-8
CSVRRGMSGELFF TRBJ2-2 TRBV29-1
CASSQDLRGDAYGYTF TRBJ1-2 TRBV3-1
CASSELRGVSSYEQYF TRBJ2-7 TRBV2
CASSSGYTYEQYF TRBJ2-7 TRBV5-1
CSVGLDSYNEQFF TRBJ2-1 TRBV29-1
CASSLTQGPNSPLHF TRBJ1-6 TRBV27
CAWSGDLSSYEQYF TRBJ2-7 TRBV30
CTTQETSNYGYTF TRBJ1-2 TRBV29-1
CSVEHTEAFF TRBJ1-1 TRBV29-1
CAWSTDRGSYNSPLHF TRBJ1-6 TRBV30
CASNEDWGNIQYF TRBJ2-4 TRBV14
CASTPARGREAFF TRBJ1-1 TRBV19